The T cell receptor beta chain described here comes from a study of Graves' ophthalmopathy and Graves' hyperthyroidism. The germline V gene encodes CDR1 SGDLS and CDR2 YYNGEE. The CDR3 consists of 15 residues. V lost 0 bases and J lost 9, with 13 bases in between. Beta-chain TCR CDR3 regions were amplified from RNA transcripts. An opening RT-PCR round employed HTBI primers and preceded a second-round multiplex PCR. In TCRdb, the multiplex PCR reads were re-called with MiXCR into one record per CDR3 protein. The top ten hold roughly 3.5% of the sample, which has 500,000 to 800,000 distinct CDR3 sequences, over 40% seen once. The study, taken as a whole, reports: Sensitivity of around 64% and specificity of 72% to 85% were achieved by the model that predicted ophthalmopathy progression.

This clonotype appeared many times. What it binds is not known. The sequenced sample was peripheral blood. The chain recombines TRBV9 with TRBJ1-6; possible D gene TRBD1, 6 bases. The receptor was isolated from an adult man with Graves' ophthalmopathy. Here the CDR3 DNA reads TGTGCCAGCAGCGTAGGTCCGGGGGCCGGTTCACCCCTCCACTTT. Its translation is CASSVGPGAGSPLHF.